This T cell receptor (beta chain) emerged from a study of CD8 T cells in ankylosing spondylitis. J lost 9 bases, V lost 4 bases, and 11 bases had no gene match. The germline CDR1 and CDR2 sequences are SGHRS and YFSETQ. The CDR3 is 15 residues long. Making the TCR beta libraries involved quantitative 5'-RACE with molecular barcodes. TCRdb fed the 5' RACE reads into MiXCR, producing one record per CDR3 protein. The data show fewer than 500,000 distinct CDR3 sequences, roughly 25% seen once. Findings of the study overall: Disease-associated clones were CD8+ and fairly uncommon in peripheral blood. Prior literature has documented some motif variants in synovial fluid and blood from reactive arthritis. Reportedly, significant enrichment of disease-linked clones occurred in matched ankylosing spondylitis synovial fluid. Made up of 7 to 9 highly homologous variants, a TCR beta motif appeared characteristic of ankylosing spondylitis blood.

This clonotype came up a few times. Its antigen is not known. The chain employs TRBV5-1 and TRBJ2-1, with TRBD2 matching 9 bases. The sequenced material came from blood, either unsorted or a sorted T cell fraction (not recorded which). The clonotype was recovered from a male donor with ankylosing spondylitis. The CDR3: CASSPEVAGESEQFF. In DNA form, the CDR3 reads TGCGCCAGCAGCCCGGAGGTAGCGGGAGAGAGTGAGCAGTTCTTC.